The text below deals with one T cell receptor beta chain. Its cognate antigen is unknown. This entry is derived from a study of shared clonotypes between healthy human individuals. Study-wide results and caveats: Non-shared clonotypes showed lower generation probabilities than clonotypes common to all four donors.

Measured with immunoSEQ multiplex PCR; TCRdb has only the in-frame clones, and not every one. This table has some 2.3 million clones, approximately 93% appearing once. Sequenced input: naive CD4+ T cells from PBMCs. As for subset: CD45RA+ positively selected. The receptor's source is a man between 18 and 29 years old in good health. Some clones in this sample may be carry-over from other donors' samples.

The CDR3 sequence is CASSLGPVGTYEQYF. CDR3 bases: TGTGCCAGCAGCCTAGGGCCTGTAGGGACCTACGAGCAGTACTTC. V is TRBV5-8 and J is TRBJ2-7; D ambiguous. This CDR3 contains 15 residues. Trimming took off 4 bases at V and 2 bases at J, with 16 bases between the two ends. The germline CDR1 and CDR2 sequences are SGHTS and YDEGEE.